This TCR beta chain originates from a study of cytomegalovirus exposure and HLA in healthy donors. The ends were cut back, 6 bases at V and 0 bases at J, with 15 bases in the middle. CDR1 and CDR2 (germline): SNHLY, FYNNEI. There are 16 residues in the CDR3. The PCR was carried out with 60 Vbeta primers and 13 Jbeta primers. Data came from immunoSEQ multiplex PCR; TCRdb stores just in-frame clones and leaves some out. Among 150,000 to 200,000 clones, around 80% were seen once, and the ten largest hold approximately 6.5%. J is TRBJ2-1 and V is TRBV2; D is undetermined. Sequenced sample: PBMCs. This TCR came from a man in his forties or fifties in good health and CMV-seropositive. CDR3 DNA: TGTGCCAGCAGGTTACCCGCGGTGAGCTCCTACAATGAGCAGTTCTTC. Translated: CASRLPAVSSYNEQFF.